This TCR beta chain was captured by sequencing in a study of read filtering for tumor transcriptome and immune sequencing. The library was built from about 0.4 ug RNA with molecular barcoded adaptors for alpha/delta and beta/gamma chains. TCRdb re-derived calls from the reads in MiXCR, one entry per CDR3 protein. The table shows 100,000 to 150,000 distinct CDR3 sequences, with 10% to 15% occurring only once. Germline V gives CDR1 LNHDA, CDR2 SQIVND (reference sequence). V dropped 8 bases and J dropped 4; count of bases not matched to a gene: 11. This CDR3 has 15 amino acids. The chain carries TRBV19 and TRBJ2-3; 8 positions match TRBD1. The clonotype was recovered from a donor aged 40 or over with multiple myeloma. Material for sequencing was a population of CD138-negative cells sorted from bone marrow. CDR3 in amino acids: CASGISTGASDTQYF. The CDR3, as DNA: TGTGCCAGTGGAATCTCGACAGGGGCCTCAGATACGCAGTATTTT.